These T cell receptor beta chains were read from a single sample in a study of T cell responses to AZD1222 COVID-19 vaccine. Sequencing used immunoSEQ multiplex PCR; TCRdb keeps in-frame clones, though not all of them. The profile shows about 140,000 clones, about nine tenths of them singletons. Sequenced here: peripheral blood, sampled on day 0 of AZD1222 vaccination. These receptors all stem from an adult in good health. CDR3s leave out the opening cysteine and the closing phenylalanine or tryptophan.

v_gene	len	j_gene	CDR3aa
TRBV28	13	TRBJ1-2	ASSLREALGDGYT
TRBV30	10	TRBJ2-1	ACPGQGDEQF
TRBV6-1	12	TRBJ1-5	ASNQGQGSQPQH
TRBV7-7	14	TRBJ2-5	ASSLGGRALRETQY
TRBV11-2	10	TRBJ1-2	ASSFRRGGYT
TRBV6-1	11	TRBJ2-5	ASSEDRGETQY
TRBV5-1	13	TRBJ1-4	ASSLDRVANEKLF
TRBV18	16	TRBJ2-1	ASSPNEAGGPAYNEQF
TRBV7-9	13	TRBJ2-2	ASSSGQVGTGELF
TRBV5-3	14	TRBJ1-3	ARSPGTGTAGNTIY
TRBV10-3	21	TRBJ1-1	AISETPTIRGRRIYDRVPEAF